This entry lists 13 T cell receptor beta chains sequenced from one sample in a study of blood T cell repertoires in COVID-19. Here immunoSEQ multiplex PCR was the method, and the copy in TCRdb shows in-frame clones only, minus some. The sample includes tens of thousands of clones, 70% to 85% seen only once; the top ten take 40% to 50%. Sequences were obtained from peripheral blood. The source of these receptors is a woman older than 75 with acute or convalescent COVID-19.

This clone was counted once. The chain couples TRBV7-9 to TRBJ1-3; D is unclear. V was shortened by 6 bases and J by 1 base, with 13 bases between the two germline ends. The CDR3 loop spans 15 amino acids. Germline loops: CDR1 SEHNR, CDR2 FQNEAQ (reference sequence). CDR3 DNA sequence: TGTGCCAGCAGACCCACGGGGTCTTCTGGAAACACCATATATTTT. Translation: CASRPTGSSGNTIYF.

Points on this clone: The DNA is left out, because the CDR3 cannot be placed on it with certainty; the CDR3 is given as TCRdb lists it. This chain uses TRBV11-2 with TRBJ2-1; the table's D call, TRBD1, has no DNA check behind it. Looked up from germline, CDR1 is SGHAT and CDR2 is FQNNGV. A total of 14 residues make up the CDR3, ends included. The CDR3 region is CASSWGQGSSEEFF.

The V and J genes are TRBV15 and TRBJ1-3, with TRBD1 matching 8 bases. The germline V gene encodes CDR1 LNHNV and CDR2 YYDKDF (reference sequence). CDR3 size: 13 residues. The V and J ends lost 4 bases and 9 bases, in that order; junction bases with no gene match: 5. DNA of the CDR3: TGTGCCACCAGCACCCCAGGGGGCCGCACCATATATTTT. Its protein product is CATSTPGGRTIYF.

The chain uses TRBV6-4 and TRBJ1-1; D is undetermined. CDR1 and CDR2 from the germline V gene are MRHNA and SNTAGT. V lost 4 bases and J lost 6, with 9 bases in between. The length of the CDR3 is 12 residues. CDR3 protein: CASSVVQPEAFF. In DNA, the CDR3 is TGTGCCAGCAGTGTGGTACAGCCTGAAGCTTTCTTT.

The chain has TRBV5-1 and TRBJ2-2; TRBD2 agrees at 8 bases. Germline V gene lookup returns CDR1 SGHRS and CDR2 YFSETQ. The CDR3 contains 15 residues. The V and J ends lost 4 bases and 1 base, in that order; junction bases with no gene match: 3. DNA for the CDR3: TGCGCCAGCAGCCCGGGACTAGTGAACACCGGGGAGCTGTTTTTT. This codes for CASSPGLVNTGELFF.

The chain recombines TRBV28 with TRBJ1-1; 8 positions agree with TRBD1. V lost 6 bases, J lost 7 bases, and 7 bases stayed unmatched. The germline V gene has CDR1 MDHEN and CDR2 SYDVKM. CDR3 length: 13 residues. The CDR3 protein is CASRTGGGGEAFF. The DNA for the CDR3 is TGTGCCAGCAGAACAGGGGGAGGAGGTGAAGCTTTCTTT.

This chain connects TRBV5-4 to TRBJ2-5; D is perhaps TRBD2 (7 bases). V lost 0 bases to trimming and J lost 13 bases, with 16 bases between them. CDR1 is SGHNT and CDR2 is YYREEE in the germline V gene (reference sequence). The CDR3 spans 13 residues. The CDR3 loop reads CASSLAGGGAPYF. The CDR3 DNA follows: TGTGCCAGCAGCTTGGCCGGTGGGGGGGCACCGTACTTC.

The sample holds a few counts of this clone. This chain uses TRBV19 with TRBJ1-5; maybe TRBD1 (6 bases). The CDR3 covers 16 residues. Germline CDR1 and CDR2: LNHDA and SQIVND (reference sequence). V was trimmed by 2 bases and J by 3 bases, leaving 14 bases between them. CDR3 coding DNA: TGTGCCAGTAGTATATCGGGCAGGGGAAACAATCAGCCCCAGCATTTT. Its protein is CASSISGRGNNQPQHF.

The V call is TRBV4-1, the J call TRBJ2-6; perhaps TRBD2 as D (5 bases). V gave up 5 bases and J gave up 4 bases, with 24 bases separating them. The length of the CDR3 is 19 residues. The germline CDR1 and CDR2 sequences are MGHRA and YSYEKL. The CDR3 sequence: CASSWAPGGAVLGANVLTF. Written as DNA, the CDR3 is TGCGCCAGCAGCTGGGCGCCGGGCGGAGCGGTCCTCGGGGCCAACGTCCTGACTTTC.

The genes are TRBV5-6 and TRBJ2-5; TRBD1 aligns across 7 bases. Germline values: CDR1 SGHDT, CDR2 YYEEEE. V dropped 4 bases and J dropped 1; count of bases not matched to a gene: 1. The CDR3 covers 13 residues. CDR3 residues: CASSRQGQETQYF. The CDR3 bases are TGTGCCAGCAGCCGACAGGGCCAAGAGACCCAGTACTTC.

The V gene is TRBV28, the J gene TRBJ1-2, with D maybe TRBD1 (6 bases). Looked up from germline, CDR1 is MDHEN and CDR2 is SYDVKM. This CDR3 is 11 amino acids long. The ends were cut back, 7 bases at V and 6 bases at J, with 9 bases in the middle. The CDR3: CASTEGDGYTF. The CDR3 DNA sequence: TGTGCCAGCACAGAGGGGGATGGCTACACCTTC.

This chain links TRBV27 with TRBJ1-2; 7 bases align to TRBD1. The J segment lost 1 base and the V segment lost 6 bases, leaving 5 bases of the junction unmatched. In germline, CDR1 is MNHEY, CDR2 SMNVEV (reference sequence). This CDR3 is built from 14 residues. The CDR3 nucleotides read TGTGCCAGCAGCCTACAGGGGAATAACTATGGCTACACCTTC. Translation: CASSLQGNNYGYTF.

The rearrangement joins TRBV11-2 to TRBJ1-4, with D possibly being TRBD1 (6 bases). The CDR3 has 15 residues. V lost 5 bases and J 4 bases, leaving 14 bases between the germline ends. Germline V gene sequence: CDR1 SGHAT, CDR2 FQNNGV. The CDR3 protein is CASSTGQINNEKLFF. CDR3 nucleotide sequence: TGTGCCAGCAGCACCGGACAGATTAATAATGAAAAACTGTTTTTT.